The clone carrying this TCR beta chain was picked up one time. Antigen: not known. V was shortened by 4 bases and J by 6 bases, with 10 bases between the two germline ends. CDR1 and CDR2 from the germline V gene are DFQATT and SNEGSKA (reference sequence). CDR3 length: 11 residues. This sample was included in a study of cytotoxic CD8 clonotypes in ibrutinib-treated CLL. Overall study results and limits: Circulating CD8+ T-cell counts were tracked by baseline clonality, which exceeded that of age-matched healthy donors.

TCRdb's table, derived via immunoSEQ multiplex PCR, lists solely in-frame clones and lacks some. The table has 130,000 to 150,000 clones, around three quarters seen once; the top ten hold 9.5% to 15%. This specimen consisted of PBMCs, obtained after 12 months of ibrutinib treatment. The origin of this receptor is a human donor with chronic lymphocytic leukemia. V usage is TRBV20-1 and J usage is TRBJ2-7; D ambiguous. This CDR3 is CSAIVYGEQYF. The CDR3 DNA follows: TGCAGTGCTATTGTGTATGGCGAGCAGTACTTC.